The clone carrying this TCR beta chain was seen more than once but under ten times. Its antigen remains unknown. CDR1 is ENHRY and CDR2 is SYGVKD in the germline V gene. The V gene end was trimmed by 6 bases and the J gene end by 6 bases; junction bases not matched to a gene: 5. This CDR3 is built from 12 residues. They built TCR cDNA with 5'RACE template switching, a step that put in a universal primer site and UMIs. MiXCR, run by TCRdb on the 5' RACE reads, gives a single entry per CDR3 protein. Of 550,000 or so distinct CDR3 sequences in the sample, approximately 21% were seen once. The sample comes from a study of T cells after yellow fever vaccination. Study-level points and caveats: Within FACS-sorted repertoires, abundant clonotypes contaminating from the bulk population could be present. Reappearance after the booster was observed for most primary-vaccination clones (96% CD4, roughly 90% CD8).

This material consisted of PBMCs, taken 15 days after the yellow fever booster vaccination. The TCR comes from a man aged 30 to 45 who received the YFV17D yellow fever vaccine. The chain is built from TRBV10-3 and TRBJ2-7, with 7 bases matching TRBD1. As DNA, the CDR3 is TGTGCCATCAGGTCGACAGGGACCGAGCAGTACTTC. Its protein is CAIRSTGTEQYF.